The next 26 T cell receptor beta chains were all read from a single sample in a study of cytomegalovirus exposure and HLA in healthy donors. PCR primers comprised 60 Vbeta and 13 Jbeta primers. The repertoire was sequenced with immunoSEQ multiplex PCR; TCRdb's copy has only in-frame clones and lacks some. In the table there are some 240,000 clones, 80% to 95% of which are singletons. The sample taken for sequencing was PBMCs. These receptors originate from a girl aged 2-9 years in good health and CMV-seronegative.

As DNA, the CDR3 is TGTGCCTGGAGTCTAACGGGGGGACGGTACACTGAAGCTTTCTTT. Its protein product is CAWSLTGGRYTEAFF. This chain connects TRBV30 to TRBJ1-1; maybe TRBD1 (5 bases). Germline V gene sequence: CDR1 GTSNPN, CDR2 SVGIG (reference sequence). With 2 bases removed from V and 3 bases from J, the gap between germline ends came to 16 bases. The CDR3 spans 15 residues.

This clone was seen once. The CDR3 DNA is TGTGCCTGGAGTGTAAGAGGGATAAATTCACCCCTCCACTTT. It translates to CAWSVRGINSPLHF. This chain uses TRBV30 with TRBJ1-6; no clear D gene. CDR3 length: 14 residues. Germline V lookup: CDR1 GTSNPN, CDR2 SVGIG (reference sequence). The germline V and J ends were trimmed by 0 bases and 7 bases, with 10 bases remaining between them.

This clone is a singleton in its sample. J is TRBJ1-1 and V is TRBV21-1. TRBV21-1 counts as a pseudogene. The length of the CDR3 is 14 residues. CDR3 protein: CASSKLRRNTEAFF. For the CDR3, the DNA is TGTGCCAGCAGCAAACTGCGCCGGAACACTGAAGCTTTCTTT.

This clone has only a few counts. The V call is TRBV15, the J call TRBJ1-4; D unclear. The V gene lost 8 bases and the J gene lost 6 bases, with 7 bases spanning the gap. The CDR3 covers 11 residues. Germline lookup yields CDR1 LNHNV and CDR2 YYDKDF (reference sequence). The CDR3 loop is CATESYEKLFF. The DNA of the CDR3 is TGTGCCACCGAGTCATATGAAAAACTGTTTTTT.

The chain combines TRBV5-1 with TRBJ1-4; D is ambiguous. Trimming removed 0 bases at V and 8 bases at J, with 8 bases between. Germline values: CDR1 SGHRS, CDR2 YFSETQ. The CDR3 is made up of 13 amino acids. The CDR3 DNA sequence: TGCGCCAGCAGCTTGGTGGCGGGGGAAAAACTGTTTTTT. It is translated as CASSLVAGEKLFF.

The rearrangement joins TRBV6-1 to TRBJ1-6, with D possibly TRBD1 on 6 matching bases. Trimming removed 6 bases at V and 8 bases at J, with 17 bases between. CDR3 length: 15 residues. Germline V gene lookup returns CDR1 MNHNS and CDR2 SASEGT. The CDR3 coding sequence is TGTGCCAGCAGAGGGGACAAAGCTAGAGATTCACCCCTCCACTTT. Translating it yields CASRGDKARDSPLHF.

The chain links TRBV11-2 to TRBJ2-2; 9 positions match TRBD2. CDR1 is SGHAT, CDR2 FQNNGV, per germline. After removal of 1 base from V and 6 bases from J, the junction contained 3 bases not matched to a gene. The CDR3 totals 15 residues. DNA of the CDR3: TGTGCCAGCAGCTTAGTAGCGGGAGTATCCGGGGAGCTGTTTTTT. It translates to CASSLVAGVSGELFF.

J is TRBJ2-7 and V is TRBV7-6; D is uncertain. Germline CDR1 and CDR2: SGHVS and FNYEAQ. The ends were cut back, 4 bases at V and 5 bases at J, with 9 bases in the middle. The CDR3 is 12 residues long. CDR3 DNA: TGTGCCAGCAGCTCAGCTCTCCACGAGCAGTACTTC. Protein product: CASSSALHEQYF.

V usage is TRBV27 and J usage is TRBJ2-3, with a tentative D call TRBD1 (6 bases). CDR1 and CDR2 (germline): MNHEY, SMNVEV (reference sequence). The V end lost 0 bases, the J end lost 14 bases, and 21 bases lay between the germline ends. The CDR3 is 15 amino acids. CDR3 DNA sequence: TGTGCCAGCAGTTTATCTATCGGTCCCGGGACACGTCTGTATTTT. Translation: CASSLSIGPGTRLYF.

The CDR3 region is CASSEEATRGYTF. The CDR3 coding sequence is TGTGCCAGCAGTGAAGAGGCCACGCGGGGCTACACCTTC. This chain joins TRBV2 and TRBJ1-2; D not certain. The CDR3 is 13 residues long. From germline, CDR1 is SNHLY and CDR2 FYNNEI. V was cut by 1 base and J by 8 bases, with 11 bases left in between. The full variable domain, its missing parts supplied by reference TRBV2 and TRBJ1-2, is EPEVTQTPSHQVTQMGQEVILRCVPISNHLYFYWYRQILGQKVEFLVSFYNNEISEKSEIFDDQFSVERPDGSNFTLKIRSTKLEDSAMYFCASSEEATRGYTFGSGTRLTVV.

This chain uses TRBV6-1 with TRBJ2-1; weak D call: TRBD1 (6 bases). Germline values: CDR1 MNHNS, CDR2 SASEGT. The CDR3 is 13 amino acids. Trimming removed 8 bases at V and 6 bases at J, with 14 bases between. The CDR3 loop reads CASRPTGGNEQFF. CDR3 in DNA: TGTGCCAGCCGACCGACAGGAGGCAATGAGCAGTTCTTC.

V gene TRBV27 combines with J gene TRBJ1-3, with 9 positions matching TRBD1. V was clipped by 5 bases and J by 6 bases; unmatched bases: 5. The CDR3 extends over 14 amino acids. Looked up from germline, CDR1 is MNHEY and CDR2 is SMNVEV (reference sequence). The CDR3 here is CASSIGTGSNTIYF. In nucleotides, the CDR3 is TGTGCCAGCAGTATCGGGACAGGGTCAAACACCATATATTTT.

This clone was observed a few times. The rearrangement joins TRBV18 to TRBJ2-5; D is unresolved. Germline-derived CDR1 and CDR2 are KGHSH and LQKENI. The V end lost 0 bases, the J end lost 5 bases, and 10 bases lay between the germline ends. This CDR3 is built from 14 residues. The CDR3 coding sequence is TGTGCCAGCTCACCACCGATTCAGTCCGAGACCCAGTACTTC. It encodes CASSPPIQSETQYF.

This clone was found a few times. The chain carries TRBV28 and TRBJ1-1, with 8 nucleotides matching TRBD1. The trim removed 6 bases at V and 1 base at J, leaving 7 bases unmatched. Germline CDR1 reads MDHEN; CDR2 reads SYDVKM. The CDR3 covers 15 residues. CDR3 sequence (DNA): TGTGCCAGCAGCGAAACCGGGACAGGGAACACTGAAGCTTTCTTT. Encoded protein: CASSETGTGNTEAFF. Full variable domain (remainder filled in from reference TRBV28 and TRBJ1-1): DVKVTQSSRYLVKRTGEKVFLECVQDMDHENMFWYRQDPGLGLRLIYFSYDVKMKEKGDIPEGYSVSREKKERFSLILESASTNQTSMYLCASSETGTGNTEAFFGQGTRLTVV.

The sample holds a few counts of this clone. The chain has TRBV7-2 and TRBJ2-7, with 10 bases fitting TRBD2. Germline V gives CDR1 SGHTA, CDR2 FQGNSA. CDR3 length equals 16 residues. Trimming took 2 bases from V and 4 from J; bases not matched to a gene: 8. CDR3 DNA: TGTGCCAGCAGCTTATGGGGGGCTAGCGGGAGTTACGAGCAGTACTTC. It yields the protein CASSLWGASGSYEQYF. The full variable domain, in which reference TRBV7-2 and TRBJ2-7 provide the parts outside the CDR3, is GAGVSQSPSNKVTEKGKDVELRCDPISGHTALYWYRQSLGQGLEFLIYFQGNSAPDKSGLPSDRFSAERTGGSVSTLTIQRTQQEDSAVYLCASSLWGASGSYEQYFGPGTRLTVT.

The chain carries TRBV27 and TRBJ1-1; TRBD1 is a possible D gene (6 bases). From germline, CDR1 is MNHEY and CDR2 SMNVEV (reference sequence). The V end was cut by 5 bases, the J end by 0 bases, with 10 bases between. The CDR3 loop spans 14 amino acids. The CDR3 loop reads CASSVGQLNTEAFF. CDR3 DNA sequence: TGTGCCAGCAGTGTCGGACAGTTGAACACTGAAGCTTTCTTT.

This rearrangement joins TRBV11-3 to TRBJ2-3; TRBD1 matches at 8 bases. CDR3 length: 15 amino acids. Germline V gene sequence: CDR1 SGHNT, CDR2 YENEEA. Trimming removed 5 bases from V and 4 bases from J; junction bases left unmatched: 8. The DNA for the CDR3 is TGTGCCAGCAGCCGAGGACAGGGTGTCGCAGATACGCAGTATTTT. It yields the protein CASSRGQGVADTQYF.

This clone has just one count. This chain joins TRBV15 and TRBJ1-5; the match to TRBD1 covers 7 bases. Germline trimming cut 0 bases from V and 5 bases from J; bases unmatched to any gene: 4. From germline, CDR1 is LNHNV and CDR2 YYDKDF (reference sequence). CDR3 length: 15 amino acids. The CDR3 DNA follows: TGTGCCACCAGCAGAGAACAGGGGCCTGATCAGCCCCAGCATTTT. It encodes CATSREQGPDQPQHF.

V usage is TRBV29-1 and J usage is TRBJ2-5, with D possibly TRBD2 on 6 matching bases. V lost 6 bases and J lost 2, with 13 bases in between. The CDR3 contains 13 residues. Germline V CDR1 and CDR2: SQVTM, ANQGSEA. CDR3 coding DNA: TGCAGCGTGGGGCGGGACTTACAAGAGACCCAGTACTTC. It encodes CSVGRDLQETQYF.

The CDR3 region is CASSSGGNYGYTF. The CDR3 DNA follows: TGCGCCAGCAGCTCGGGGGGGAACTATGGCTACACCTTC. The chain recombines TRBV5-1 with TRBJ1-2; tentative D call: TRBD1 (5 bases). V lost 3 bases and J lost 2, with 8 bases in between. The germline CDR1 and CDR2 sequences are SGHRS and YFSETQ. The CDR3 consists of 13 residues.

The rearrangement uses TRBV19 and TRBJ1-4; weak D call: TRBD1 (5 bases). Germline CDR1 is LNHDA and CDR2 is SQIVND (reference sequence). Trimming took off 8 bases at V and 7 bases at J, with 14 bases between the two ends. The CDR3 has 13 residues. CDR3 sequence reads: CASRPQGGEKLFF. In DNA, the CDR3 is TGTGCCAGTCGCCCGCAGGGAGGTGAAAAACTGTTTTTT.

The chain combines TRBV29-1 with TRBJ1-5; 11 bases fit TRBD1. Germline V lookup: CDR1 SQVTM, CDR2 ANQGSEA. The CDR3 extends over 12 amino acids. The junction had 5 bases not matched to a gene; V was cut back by 6 bases and J by 10 bases. The CDR3 loop is CSVGQGDLPQHF. As DNA, the CDR3 is TGCAGCGTGGGACAGGGGGATTTACCCCAGCATTTT.

This chain uses TRBV4-2 with TRBJ2-7, with D possibly TRBD1 on 6 matching bases. V was clipped by 0 bases and J by 3 bases, with 24 bases between them. Germline CDR1 reads LGHNA; CDR2 reads YNFKEQ. The CDR3 has 19 amino acids. The CDR3 DNA reads as TGTGCCAGCAGCCAAGATCCGCCATCTGCTCGGCCAGGGGACTACGAGCAGTACTTC. Translation: CASSQDPPSARPGDYEQYF.

CDR3 nucleotide sequence: TGCAGCGTTCGCGCCTCAACCCCTCGGGGAGATACGCAGTATTTT. It translates to CSVRASTPRGDTQYF. The gene calls are TRBV29-1 and TRBJ2-3; the D gene is possibly TRBD2 (5 bases). The V gene lost 5 bases and the J gene lost 5 bases, with 20 bases spanning the gap. Germline loops: CDR1 SQVTM, CDR2 ANQGSEA. The CDR3 is 15 residues long.

This chain joins TRBV30 and TRBJ2-1; perhaps TRBD1 as D (6 bases). Germline CDR1 is GTSNPN and CDR2 is SVGIG (reference sequence). V lost 3 bases and J lost 7, with 16 bases in between. The CDR3 contains 14 residues. In DNA form, the CDR3 reads TGTGCCTGGAGGTCCCAGGGGAGAGGTAATGAGCAGTTCTTC. Translated, it gives CAWRSQGRGNEQFF.

The J gene is TRBJ2-5, the V gene TRBV19; possible D gene TRBD2, 5 bases. Germline V gives CDR1 LNHDA, CDR2 SQIVND (reference sequence). This CDR3 region has 14 residues. Trimming removed 5 bases at V and 9 bases at J, with 19 bases between. Here the CDR3 DNA reads TGTGCCAGTAGTGGGAGTGGTGGGGAACGAGCCCAGTACTTC. The encoded protein is CASSGSGGERAQYF.